Below, 5 T cell receptor beta chains from the same sample are listed, as sequenced in a study of long-term antiretroviral therapy in people with HIV (dated by TCRdb to between 2021 and 2022). Sequencing of the TRB variable region was done with the immunoSEQ hsTCRB v3.0 assay at survey level resolution. TCRdb obtained this table from immuneACCESS and retained in-frame rearrangements with V and J assigned. These tables miss some clones; where compared with another copy, unresolved V genes account for less than half of the shortfall, and the remainder is unexplained. The sample records fewer than 40,000 clones, around 79% of which are singletons. The ten largest clones take up 3% to 4% of the sample. The sequencing used unsorted PBMCs, collected 1.9 years after starting antiretroviral therapy. The receptors come from a man aged 18 to 29 with HIV.

The V and J genes are TRBV5-1 and TRBJ1-2, with D maybe TRBD1 (5 bases). The CDR3 loop spans 13 amino acids. V shed 4 bases and J shed 7 bases, with 14 bases lying between them. Per germline, CDR1 SGHRS and CDR2 YFSETQ. CDR3 sequence: CASSETQDTGYTF. In DNA, the CDR3 is TGCGCCAGCAGCGAGACACAGGATACTGGCTACACCTTC.

The chain combines TRBV5-1 with TRBJ2-2; D ambiguous. The V end was cut by 5 bases, the J end by 1 base, with 15 bases between. From germline, CDR1 is SGHRS and CDR2 YFSETQ. The CDR3 is 16 residues long. CDR3 DNA: TGCGCCAGCAGTCCGGCCCCTGGGATGAACACCGGGGAGCTGTTTTTT. Its translation is CASSPAPGMNTGELFF. The variable domain in full, with the rest retrieved from reference TRBV5-1 and TRBJ2-2, is KAGVTQTPRYLIKTRGQQVTLSCSPISGHRSVSWYQQTPGQGLQFLFEYFSETQRNKGNFPGRFSGRQFSNSRSEMNVSTLELGDSALYLCASSPAPGMNTGELFFGEGSRLTVL.

This sequence joins TRBV7-9 and TRBJ1-4, with 10 positions matching TRBD1. The CDR3 sequence is 16 residues long. V was pared by 3 bases and J by 2 bases, with 3 bases of the junction left unmatched. The V gene's germline CDR1 is SEHNR and CDR2 FQNEAQ (reference sequence). The CDR3 reads CASSLGQGTTNEKLFF. CDR3 sequence (DNA): TGTGCCAGCAGCTTGGGACAGGGGACTACTAATGAAAAACTGTTTTTT. Full variable domain (outside the CDR3, taken from reference TRBV7-9 and TRBJ1-4): DTGVSQNPRHKITKRGQNVTFRCDPISEHNRLYWYRQTLGQGPEFLTYFQNEAQLEKSRLLSDRFSAERPKGSFSTLEIQRTEQGDSAMYLCASSLGQGTTNEKLFFGSGTQLSVL.

This clone has just a few counts. The chain has TRBV11-2 and TRBJ2-5, with a tentative D call TRBD2 (5 bases). Germline CDR1 reads SGHAT; CDR2 reads FQNNGV. V lost 0 bases and J lost 4, with 12 bases in between. CDR3 length: 15 residues. The CDR3 DNA sequence: TGTGCCAGCAGCTTAGATTCGAGGGCGAGAGAGACCCAGTACTTC. Translating gives CASSLDSRARETQYF.

The genes are TRBV6-4 and TRBJ1-1, with D maybe TRBD1 (5 bases). The CDR3 covers 13 residues. Germline values: CDR1 MRHNA, CDR2 SNTAGT. The V end was cut by 10 bases, the J end by 6 bases, with 18 bases between. The CDR3 DNA reads as TGTGCCACCAGGACCTCCCCAGGGTCTGAAGCTTTCTTT. Translated, it gives CATRTSPGSEAFF.